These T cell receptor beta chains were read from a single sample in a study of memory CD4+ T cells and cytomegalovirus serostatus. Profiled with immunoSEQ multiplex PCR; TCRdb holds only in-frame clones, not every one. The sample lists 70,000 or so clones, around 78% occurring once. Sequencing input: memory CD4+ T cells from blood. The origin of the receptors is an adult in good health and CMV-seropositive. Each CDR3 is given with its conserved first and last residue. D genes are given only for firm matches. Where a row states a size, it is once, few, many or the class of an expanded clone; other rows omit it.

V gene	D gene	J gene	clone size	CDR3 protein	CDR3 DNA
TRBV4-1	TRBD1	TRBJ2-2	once	CASSQEGSGTGESGELFF	TGCGCCAGCAGCCAAGAAGGATCCGGGACAGGGGAATCCGGGGAGCTGTTTTTT
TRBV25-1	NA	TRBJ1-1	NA	CASTGDWTEAFF	TGTGCCAGCACAGGGGATTGGACTGAAGCTTTCTTT
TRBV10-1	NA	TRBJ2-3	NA	CASSESFLGSGHTDTQYF	TGCGCCAGCAGTGAGTCTTTTTTGGGGTCAGGGCACACAGATACGCAGTATTTT
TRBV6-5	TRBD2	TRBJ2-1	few	CASSSLAGARSEQFF	TGTGCCAGCAGTTCACTAGCGGGGGCCCGTTCTGAGCAGTTCTTC
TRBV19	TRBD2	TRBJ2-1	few	CASSRIAGLTYNEQFF	TGTGCCAGTAGTAGGATAGCGGGACTAACGTACAATGAGCAGTTCTTC
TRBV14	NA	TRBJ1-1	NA	CASSLRGEAFF	TGTGCCAGCAGCCTACGAGGCGAAGCTTTCTTT
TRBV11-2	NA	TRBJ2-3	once	CASSLHQGSTDTQYF	TGTGCCAGCAGCTTGCATCAGGGGAGCACAGATACGCAGTATTTT
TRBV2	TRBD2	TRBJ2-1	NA	CASSSPGLAGGYNEQFF	TGTGCCAGCAGTTCCCCGGGACTAGCGGGGGGGTACAATGAGCAGTTCTTC
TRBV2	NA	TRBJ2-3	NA	CASSIRRTSTDTQYF	TGTGCCAGCAGTATTCGGAGAACCAGCACAGATACGCAGTATTTT
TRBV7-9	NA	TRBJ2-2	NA	CASSWGDTGELFF	TGTGCCAGCAGCTGGGGGGACACCGGGGAGCTGTTTTTT
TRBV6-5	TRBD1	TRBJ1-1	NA	CASRAGTGDEAFF	TGTGCCAGCAGAGCCGGGACAGGGGACGAAGCTTTCTTT
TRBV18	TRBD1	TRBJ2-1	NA	CASSPPGQVPGGNEQFF	TGTGCCAGCTCACCACCCGGACAGGTGCCCGGCGGCAATGAGCAGTTCTTC
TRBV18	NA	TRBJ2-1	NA	CASSSGGLNEQFF	TGTGCCAGCTCCTCTGGGGGGTTAAATGAGCAGTTCTTC
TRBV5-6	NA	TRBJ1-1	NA	CASSRESGTGPFF	TGTGCCAGCAGCCGAGAGTCCGGGACCGGGCCTTTCTTT
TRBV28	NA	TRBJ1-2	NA	CASSRQGISYGYTF	TGTGCCAGCAGTCGCCAGGGGATCAGCTATGGCTACACCTTC
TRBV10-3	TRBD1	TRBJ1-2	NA	CAISDRQGRSHGYTF	TGTGCCATCAGCGATCGACAGGGAAGGTCGCATGGCTACACCTTC
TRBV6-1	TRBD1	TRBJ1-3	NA	CASSGTGKNGNTIYF	TGTGCCAGCAGTGGGACAGGAAAGAATGGAAACACCATATATTTT
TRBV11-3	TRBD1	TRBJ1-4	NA	CASSLDGVGTGEATNEKLFF	TGTGCCAGCAGCTTAGATGGCGTGGGTACAGGGGAGGCGACTAATGAAAAACTGTTTTTT
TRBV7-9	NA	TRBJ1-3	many	CATGPGNTIYF	TGTGCCACCGGCCCTGGAAACACCATATATTTT
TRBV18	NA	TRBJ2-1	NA	CASSPGLDEQFF	TGTGCCAGCTCACCAGGGTTGGATGAGCAGTTCTTC
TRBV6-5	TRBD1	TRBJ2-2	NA	CASSRTGAAGELFF	TGTGCCAGCAGCCGAACAGGGGCCGCCGGGGAGCTGTTTTTT
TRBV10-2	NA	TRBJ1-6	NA	CASRVGTEHSPLHF	TGCGCCAGCAGAGTAGGGACCGAGCATTCACCCCTCCACTTT
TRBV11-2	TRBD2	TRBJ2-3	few	CASSLGTSGSADTQYF	TGTGCCAGCAGCTTGGGTACTAGCGGGAGTGCGGATACGCAGTATTTT
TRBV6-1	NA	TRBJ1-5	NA	CASSEGASRGNQPQHF	TGTGCCAGCAGTGAGGGAGCATCCCGTGGCAATCAGCCCCAGCATTTT
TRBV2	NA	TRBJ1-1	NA	CASKRTVLSEAFF	TGTGCCAGCAAACGGACAGTACTCTCTGAAGCTTTCTTT
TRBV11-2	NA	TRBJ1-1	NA	CASSLDPNTEAFF	TGTGCCAGCAGCTTAGACCCGAACACTGAAGCTTTCTTT
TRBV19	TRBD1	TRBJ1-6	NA	CATRTGVFNSPLHF	TGTGCCACCCGGACAGGAGTCTTTAATTCACCCCTCCACTTT
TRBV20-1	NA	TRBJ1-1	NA	CSHTKNTEAFF	TGCAGTCACACAAAGAACACTGAAGCTTTCTTT
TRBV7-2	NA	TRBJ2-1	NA	CASSSNTIEQFF	TGTGCCAGCAGCTCCAACACGATTGAGCAGTTCTTC
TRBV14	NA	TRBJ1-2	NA	CASSRTPGISNYGYTF	TGTGCCAGCAGCCGCACGCCCGGCATCTCCAACTATGGCTACACCTTC
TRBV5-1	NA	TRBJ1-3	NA	CASREPLSGNTIYF	TGCGCCAGCCGTGAGCCGCTCTCTGGAAACACCATATATTTT
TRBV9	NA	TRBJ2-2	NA	CASSQGATTGELFF	TGTGCCAGCAGCCAAGGGGCTACCACCGGGGAGCTGTTTTTT
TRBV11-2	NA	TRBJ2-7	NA	CASSPEVISYEQYF	TGTGCCAGCAGCCCAGAGGTCATTTCATACGAGCAGTACTTC
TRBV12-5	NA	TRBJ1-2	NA	CASGNRVIAGYTF	TGTGCTAGTGGAAACAGGGTAATCGCGGGCTACACCTTC
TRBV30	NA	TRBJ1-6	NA	CAWSFSTVGRLNF	TGTGCCTGGAGTTTCTCGACAGTGGGTAGACTCAACTTT
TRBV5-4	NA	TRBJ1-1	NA	CASRDRRNTEAFF	TGTGCCAGCAGGGACCGGAGGAACACTGAAGCTTTCTTT
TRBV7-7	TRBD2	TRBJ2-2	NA	CASSSAGGWNTGELFF	TGTGCTAGCAGCTCAGCGGGGGGATGGAACACCGGGGAGCTGTTTTTT
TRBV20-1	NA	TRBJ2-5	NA	CSAPPQETQYF	TGCAGTGCTCCTCCCCAAGAGACCCAGTACTTC
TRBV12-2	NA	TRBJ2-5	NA	CASRFRVDGAAWETQYF	TGTGCAAGTCGCTTCCGGGTTGATGGAGCGGCCTGGGAGACCCAGTACTTC
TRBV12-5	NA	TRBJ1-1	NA	CASGLRGPTGAYTEAFF	TGTGCTAGTGGTTTGAGAGGCCCCACAGGTGCGTACACTGAAGCTTTCTTT
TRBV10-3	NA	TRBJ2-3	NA	CATTHEDTQYF	TGTGCCACCACGCACGAGGATACGCAGTATTTT
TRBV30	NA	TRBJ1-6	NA	CAWRQILWAGSPLHF	TGTGCCTGGAGGCAGATCTTGTGGGCCGGTTCACCCCTCCACTTT
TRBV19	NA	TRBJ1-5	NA	CASSMAGQLNQPQHF	TGTGCCAGTAGTATGGCCGGACAGCTCAATCAGCCCCAGCATTTT
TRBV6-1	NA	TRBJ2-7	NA	CASSERGQTYEQYF	TGTGCCAGCAGTGAACGAGGACAGACCTACGAGCAGTACTTC
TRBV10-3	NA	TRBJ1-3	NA	CAISEYFDRFSGNTIYF	TGTGCCATCAGTGAGTACTTTGACAGATTCTCTGGAAACACCATATATTTT
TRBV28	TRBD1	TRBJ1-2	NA	CASSTGTGVYGYTF	TGTGCCAGCAGTACCGGGACAGGCGTCTATGGCTACACCTTC
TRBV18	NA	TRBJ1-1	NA	CASSPERGGGNTEAFF	TGTGCCAGCTCACCTGAGAGGGGCGGCGGCAACACTGAAGCTTTCTTT
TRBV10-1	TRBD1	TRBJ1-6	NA	CARDDRVKTPLHF	TGCGCCAGGGATGACAGGGTAAAGACGCCCCTCCACTTT
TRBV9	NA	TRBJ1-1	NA	CASKRVSDTEAFF	TGTGCCAGCAAAAGGGTCAGTGACACTGAAGCTTTCTTT
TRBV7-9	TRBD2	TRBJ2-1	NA	CASSRTLAGGRFDEQFF	TGTGCCAGCAGCCGTACCCTAGCGGGGGGCCGTTTCGATGAGCAGTTCTTC
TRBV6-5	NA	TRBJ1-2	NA	CASSSVGYGYTF	TGTGCCAGCAGTTCCGTGGGCTATGGCTACACCTTC
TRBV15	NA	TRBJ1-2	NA	CATSTLNGGRDGYTF	TGTGCCACCAGCACCCTAAATGGGGGACGTGATGGCTACACCTTC
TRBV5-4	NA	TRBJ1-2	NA	CAFTDNSGGYTF	TGTGCCTTCACAGACAATTCGGGTGGCTACACCTTC
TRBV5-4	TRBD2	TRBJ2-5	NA	CASSISGVETQYF	TGTGCCAGCAGCATTAGCGGGGTGGAGACCCAGTACTTC
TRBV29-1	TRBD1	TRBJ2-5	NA	CSVHGQGQETQYF	TGCAGCGTTCACGGACAGGGACAAGAGACCCAGTACTTC
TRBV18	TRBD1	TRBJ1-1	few	CASSPRQGGENTEAFF	TGTGCCAGCTCTCCCCGACAGGGGGGAGAGAACACTGAAGCTTTCTTT
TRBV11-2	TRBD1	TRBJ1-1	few	CASRQGADTEAFF	TGTGCCAGTAGACAGGGGGCGGACACTGAAGCTTTCTTT
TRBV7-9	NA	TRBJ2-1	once	CASSLSLQASYNEQFF	TGTGCCAGCAGCTTAAGCCTCCAGGCCTCCTACAATGAGCAGTTCTTC
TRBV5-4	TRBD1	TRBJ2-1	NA	CASSSDRGDNEQFF	TGTGCCAGCAGCTCGGACAGGGGAGACAATGAGCAGTTCTTC